The 15 T cell receptor beta chains below come from one sample, sequenced in a study of blood T cell repertoires in COVID-19. Repertoires were generated with immunoSEQ multiplex PCR, while TCRdb's copy carries only in-frame clones and drops some. Among roughly 200,000 clones listed, approximately 78% were seen once. Source material: peripheral blood. These receptors were taken from a woman older than 75 with COVID-19, enrolled during active disease.

V and J are TRBV9 and TRBJ1-6, with 7 bases fitting TRBD1. CDR1 is SGDLS and CDR2 is YYNGEE in the germline V gene. V lost 3 bases to trimming and J lost 7 bases; unmatched junction nucleotides: 10. The CDR3 totals 16 residues. The chain's CDR3 is CASSATGTARNSPLHF. DNA of the CDR3: TGTGCCAGCAGCGCGACAGGGACTGCGCGGAATTCACCCCTCCACTTT.

V and J are TRBV2 and TRBJ2-2; a weak D match, TRBD1 (5 bases). Per the germline V gene, CDR1 is SNHLY and CDR2 is FYNNEI. V was cut by 7 bases and J by 0 bases, with 12 bases left in between. There are 15 residues in the CDR3. The CDR3 DNA follows: TGTGCCAGCACCTACAGGTCCGCGAACACCGGGGAGCTGTTTTTT. Its protein product is CASTYRSANTGELFF.

The genes are TRBV5-1 and TRBJ1-1, with D perhaps matching TRBD1 (6 bases). The V end lost 4 bases, the J end lost 3 bases, and 13 bases lay between the germline ends. The germline V gene has CDR1 SGHRS and CDR2 YFSETQ. CDR3 length: 14 residues. CDR3 coding DNA: TGCGCCAGCAGCCTAGATGCAGGGGACACTGAAGCTTTCTTT. Translated: CASSLDAGDTEAFF.

This chain links TRBV4-1 with TRBJ2-3; TRBD2 matches 10 bases. This CDR3 is 16 amino acids long. After removal of 4 bases from V and 1 base from J, the junction contained 5 bases not matched to a gene. Germline values: CDR1 MGHRA, CDR2 YSYEKL. This CDR3 reads CASSLLGTSGTDTQYF. The CDR3 bases are TGCGCCAGCAGCCTCCTCGGGACTAGCGGCACAGATACGCAGTATTTT.

The V call is TRBV6-6, the J call TRBJ1-5; TRBD1 is a possible D gene (6 bases). V gave up 5 bases and J gave up 0 bases, with 17 bases separating them. The CDR3 is made up of 17 amino acids. Germline lookup yields CDR1 MNHNY and CDR2 SVGAGI (reference sequence). In nucleotides, the CDR3 is TGTGCCAGCAGTCAACAGGGTGCCCGTTATAGCAATCAGCCCCAGCATTTT. Translating gives CASSQQGARYSNQPQHF.

The rearrangement uses TRBV30 and TRBJ1-5; 10 positions match TRBD1. Germline V lookup: CDR1 GTSNPN, CDR2 SVGIG (reference sequence). This CDR3 is 16 amino acids long. V shed 5 bases and J 6 bases; nucleotides not matched to a gene: 13. CDR3 in amino acids: CAWSISTGGKIQPQHF. Written as DNA, the CDR3 is TGTGCCTGGTCTATTTCGACAGGGGGCAAAATTCAGCCCCAGCATTTT.

About this clone: The same CDR3 can be traced to other DNA sequences in this sample. The chain has TRBV5-6 and TRBJ1-2; no clear D gene. The germline CDR1 and CDR2 sequences are SGHDT and YYEEEE. The CDR3 runs to 13 residues. Trimming took 3 bases from V and 4 from J, leaving 10 bases between them. DNA for the CDR3: TGTGCCAGCAGCTCGGACTCCCGCTATGGCTACACCTTC. This encodes CASSSDSRYGYTF.

The chain uses TRBV5-4 and TRBJ2-5; no definite D call. Per germline, CDR1 SGHNT and CDR2 YYREEE (reference sequence). Trimming took 2 bases from V and 2 from J, leaving 10 bases between them. The CDR3 covers 14 residues. This CDR3 is CASSLTGLQETQYF. Here the CDR3 DNA reads TGTGCCAGCAGCTTAACCGGGTTACAAGAGACCCAGTACTTC.

This sequence joins TRBV7-2 and TRBJ1-6, with 7 bases lining up with TRBD1. J gave up 4 bases and V 7 bases, and 10 bases lay outside the gene matches. Germline V gene data show CDR1 as SGHTA and CDR2 as FQGNSA. This CDR3 is 16 amino acids long. In DNA form, the CDR3 reads TGTGCCAGCAAACCGACGGGACAGACATATAATTCACCCCTCCACTTT. Encoded protein: CASKPTGQTYNSPLHF. The variable domain in full, with the rest retrieved from reference TRBV7-2 and TRBJ1-6, is GAGVSQSPSNKVTEKGKDVELRCDPISGHTALYWYRQSLGQGLEFLIYFQGNSAPDKSGLPSDRFSAERTGGSVSTLTIQRTQQEDSAVYLCASKPTGQTYNSPLHFGNGTRLTVT.

The chain employs TRBV30 and TRBJ1-1; 9 positions agree with TRBD1. Losses at the gene ends were 1 base for V and 11 bases for J; bases not matched to a gene: 8. Germline V gene lookup returns CDR1 GTSNPN and CDR2 SVGIG (reference sequence). CDR3 length equals 13 residues. The CDR3 DNA is TGTGCCTGGAGTGAGGACAGGGGTTTTGAGGCTTTCTTT. It codes for CAWSEDRGFEAFF. Filled out from reference TRBV30 and TRBJ1-1, the complete variable domain reads SQTIHQWPATLVQPVGSPLSLECTVEGTSNPNLYWYRQAAGRGLQLLFYSVGIGQISSEVPQNLSASRPQDRQFILSSKKLLLSDSGFYLCAWSEDRGFEAFFGQGTRLTVV.

The chain uses TRBV7-2 and TRBJ1-5; 7 positions match TRBD1. V shed 0 bases and J 4 bases; nucleotides not matched to a gene: 3. Germline V gives CDR1 SGHTA, CDR2 FQGNSA. This CDR3 spans 15 amino acids. In nucleotides, the CDR3 is TGTGCCAGCAGCTTAGCCGGGACAGTGAATCAGCCCCAGCATTTT. Translation gives CASSLAGTVNQPQHF.

This clone was detected a few times. The chain is built from TRBV20-1 and TRBJ1-2, with unresolved D. The CDR3 totals 9 residues. Trimming took off 7 bases at V and 6 bases at J, with 6 bases between the two ends. Germline values: CDR1 DFQATT, CDR2 SNEGSKA (reference sequence). This CDR3 reads CSVGDGYTF. In DNA form, the CDR3 reads TGCAGTGTTGGAGATGGCTACACCTTC.

The chain has TRBV6-2 or TRBV6-3 and TRBJ1-1; 10 bases fit TRBD1. This CDR3 comprises 16 residues. Germline loops: CDR1 MNHEY, CDR2 SVGEGT. V was pared by 2 bases and J by 7 bases, with 10 bases of the junction left unmatched. CDR3 coding DNA: TGTGCCAGCAGTTACGGCCGGGACAGGGGCCTCGTTGAAGCTTTCTTT. Protein product: CASSYGRDRGLVEAFF.

The J gene is TRBJ1-3, the V gene TRBV3-1 (or the pseudogene TRBV3-2); D gene uncertain. Looked up from germline, CDR1 is LGHDT and CDR2 is YNNKEL (reference sequence). This CDR3 is 13 amino acids long. V lost 2 bases to trimming and J lost 7 bases, with 9 bases between them. CDR3 sequence reads: CASSQSLSNTIYF. The CDR3, as DNA: TGTGCCAGCAGCCAAAGCCTCTCGAACACCATATATTTT.

This chain uses TRBV6-1 with TRBJ1-1; tentatively, D is TRBD1 (5 bases). Per germline, CDR1 MNHNS and CDR2 SASEGT. The germline V and J ends were trimmed by 6 bases and 10 bases, with 15 bases remaining between them. The CDR3 spans 12 residues. Here the CDR3 DNA reads TGTGCCAGCAGAAACCGGGACTCACGAGCTTTCTTT. The encoded protein is CASRNRDSRAFF.